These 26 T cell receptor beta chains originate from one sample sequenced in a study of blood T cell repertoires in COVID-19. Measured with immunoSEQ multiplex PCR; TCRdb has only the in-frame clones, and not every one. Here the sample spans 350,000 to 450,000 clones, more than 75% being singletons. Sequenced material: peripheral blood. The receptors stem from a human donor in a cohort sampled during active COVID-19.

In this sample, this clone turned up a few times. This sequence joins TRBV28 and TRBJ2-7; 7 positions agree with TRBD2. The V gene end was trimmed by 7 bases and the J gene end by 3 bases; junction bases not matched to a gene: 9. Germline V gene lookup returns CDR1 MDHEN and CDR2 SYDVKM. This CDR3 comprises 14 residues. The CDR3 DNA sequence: TGTGCCAGCAAGTTGGGAGGGGACTACTACGAGCAGTACTTC. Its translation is CASKLGGDYYEQYF.

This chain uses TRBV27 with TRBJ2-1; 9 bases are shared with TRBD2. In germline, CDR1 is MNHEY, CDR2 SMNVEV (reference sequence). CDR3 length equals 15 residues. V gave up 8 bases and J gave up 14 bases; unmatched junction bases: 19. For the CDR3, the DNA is TGTGCCAGCCGGCCTCAGCGGGGGGCAAAACGAGCGAAGTTCTTC. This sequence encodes CASRPQRGAKRAKFF.

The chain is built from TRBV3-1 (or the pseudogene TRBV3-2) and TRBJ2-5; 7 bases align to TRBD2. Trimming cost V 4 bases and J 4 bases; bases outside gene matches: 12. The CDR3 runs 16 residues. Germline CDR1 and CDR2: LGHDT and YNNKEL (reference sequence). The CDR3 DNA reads TGTGCCAGCAGCCGACTCCTGGGGGGAGGGGTAGAGACCCAGTACTTC. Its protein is CASSRLLGGGVETQYF.

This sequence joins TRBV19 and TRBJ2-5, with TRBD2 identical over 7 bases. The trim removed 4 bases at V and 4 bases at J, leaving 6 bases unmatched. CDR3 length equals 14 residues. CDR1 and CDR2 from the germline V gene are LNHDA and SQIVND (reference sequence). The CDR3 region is CASSRSGVRETQYF. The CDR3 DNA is TGTGCCAGTAGTAGAAGCGGGGTCAGAGAGACCCAGTACTTC.

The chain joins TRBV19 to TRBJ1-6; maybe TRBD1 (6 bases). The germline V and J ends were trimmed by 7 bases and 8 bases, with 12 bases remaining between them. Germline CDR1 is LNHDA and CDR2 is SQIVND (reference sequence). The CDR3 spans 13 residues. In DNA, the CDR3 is TGTGCCAGTAAGGGGGTTGCGGATTCACCCCTCCACTTT. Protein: CASKGVADSPLHF. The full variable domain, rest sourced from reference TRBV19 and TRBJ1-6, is DGGITQSPKYLFRKEGQNVTLSCEQNLNHDAMYWYRQDPGQGLRLIYYSQIVNDFQKGDIAEGYSVSREKKESFPLTVTSAQKNPTAFYLCASKGVADSPLHFGNGTRLTVT.

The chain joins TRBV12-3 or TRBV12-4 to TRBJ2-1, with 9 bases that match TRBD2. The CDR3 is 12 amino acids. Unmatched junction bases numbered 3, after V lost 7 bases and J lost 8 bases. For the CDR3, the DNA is TGTGCCAGCACGGGACTAGCCGATGAGCAGTTCTTC. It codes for CASTGLADEQFF.

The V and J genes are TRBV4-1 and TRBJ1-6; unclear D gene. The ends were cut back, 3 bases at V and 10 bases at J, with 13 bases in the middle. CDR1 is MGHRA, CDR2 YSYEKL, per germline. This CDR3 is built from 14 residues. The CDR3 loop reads CASSHGRGQSPLHF. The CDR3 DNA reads TGCGCCAGCAGCCACGGGCGGGGTCAGTCACCCCTCCACTTT.

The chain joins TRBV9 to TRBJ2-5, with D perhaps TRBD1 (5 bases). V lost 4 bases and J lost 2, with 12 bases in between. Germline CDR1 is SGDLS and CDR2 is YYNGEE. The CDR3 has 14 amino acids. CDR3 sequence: CASSPSGLQETQYF. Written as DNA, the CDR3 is TGTGCCAGCAGCCCTTCAGGGCTTCAAGAGACCCAGTACTTC.

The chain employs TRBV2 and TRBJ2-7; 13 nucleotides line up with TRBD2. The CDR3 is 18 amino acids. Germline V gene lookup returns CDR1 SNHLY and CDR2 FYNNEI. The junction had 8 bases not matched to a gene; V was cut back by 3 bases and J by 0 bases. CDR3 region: CASSDRTSGGDSSYEQYF. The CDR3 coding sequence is TGTGCCAGCAGTGATAGGACTAGCGGGGGTGACAGCTCCTACGAGCAGTACTTC.

The CDR3 loop is CATSRDPRARGTEAFF. In DNA, the CDR3 is TGTGCCACCAGCAGAGATCCGAGGGCCAGGGGCACTGAAGCTTTCTTT. V gene TRBV15 combines with J gene TRBJ1-1; D perhaps matches TRBD1 (6 bases). This CDR3 region has 16 residues. Germline V gene data show CDR1 as LNHNV and CDR2 as YYDKDF (reference sequence). The germline V and J ends were trimmed by 0 bases and 4 bases, with 15 bases remaining between them.

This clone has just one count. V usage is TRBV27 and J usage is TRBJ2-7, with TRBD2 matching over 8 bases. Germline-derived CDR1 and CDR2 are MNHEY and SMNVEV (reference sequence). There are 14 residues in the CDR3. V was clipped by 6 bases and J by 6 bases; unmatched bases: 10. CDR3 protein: CASSRAGGIPEQYF. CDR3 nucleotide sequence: TGTGCCAGCAGCAGGGCGGGAGGAATACCCGAGCAGTACTTC.

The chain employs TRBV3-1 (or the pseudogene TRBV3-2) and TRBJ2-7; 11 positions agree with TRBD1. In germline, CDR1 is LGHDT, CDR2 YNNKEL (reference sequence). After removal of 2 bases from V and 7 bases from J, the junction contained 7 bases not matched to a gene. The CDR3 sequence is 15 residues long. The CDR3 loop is CASSQTGQGAREQYF. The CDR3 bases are TGTGCCAGCAGCCAAACAGGACAGGGGGCTAGGGAGCAGTACTTC.

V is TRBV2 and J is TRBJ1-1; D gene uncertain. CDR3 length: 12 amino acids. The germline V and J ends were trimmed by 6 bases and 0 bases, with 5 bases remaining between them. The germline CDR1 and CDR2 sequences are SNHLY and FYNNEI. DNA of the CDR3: TGTGCCAGCAGCCTAGTGAACACTGAAGCTTTCTTT. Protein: CASSLVNTEAFF.

The CDR3 here is CAWRGRLGDEKLFF. CDR3 bases: TGTGCCTGGAGGGGGAGGCTAGGGGATGAAAAACTGTTTTTT. The chain links TRBV30 to TRBJ1-4; D perhaps matches TRBD1 (5 bases). V lost 3 bases to trimming and J lost 6 bases, with 14 bases between them. The CDR3 covers 14 residues. CDR1 and CDR2 (germline): GTSNPN, SVGIG (reference sequence).

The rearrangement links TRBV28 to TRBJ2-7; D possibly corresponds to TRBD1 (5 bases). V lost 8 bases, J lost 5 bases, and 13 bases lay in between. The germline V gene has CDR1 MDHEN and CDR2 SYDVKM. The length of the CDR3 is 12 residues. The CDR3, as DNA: TGTGCCAGCCAGGCAGGGATCGACGAGCAGTACTTC. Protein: CASQAGIDEQYF.

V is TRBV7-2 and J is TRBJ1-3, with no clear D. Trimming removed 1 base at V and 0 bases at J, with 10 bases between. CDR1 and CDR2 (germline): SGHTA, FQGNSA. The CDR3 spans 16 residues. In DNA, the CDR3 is TGTGCCAGCAGCTTAGGCGTCCTCCACTCTGGAAACACCATATATTTT. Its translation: CASSLGVLHSGNTIYF.

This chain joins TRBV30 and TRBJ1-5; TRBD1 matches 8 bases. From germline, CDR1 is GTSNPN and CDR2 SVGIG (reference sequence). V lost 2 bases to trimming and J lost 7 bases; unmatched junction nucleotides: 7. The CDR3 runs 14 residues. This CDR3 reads CAWSTGGAQQPQHF. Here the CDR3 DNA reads TGTGCCTGGAGTACAGGGGGGGCACAGCAGCCCCAGCATTTT.

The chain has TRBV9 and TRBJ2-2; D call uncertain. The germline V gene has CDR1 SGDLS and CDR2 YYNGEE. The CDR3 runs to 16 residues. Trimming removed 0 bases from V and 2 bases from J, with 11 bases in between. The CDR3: CASSVAGGFNTGELFF. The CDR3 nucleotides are TGTGCCAGCAGCGTAGCGGGTGGATTTAACACCGGGGAGCTGTTTTTT.

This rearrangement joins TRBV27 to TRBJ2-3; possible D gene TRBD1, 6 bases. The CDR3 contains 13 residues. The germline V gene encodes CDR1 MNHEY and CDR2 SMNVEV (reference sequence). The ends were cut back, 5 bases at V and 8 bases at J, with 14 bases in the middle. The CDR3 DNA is TGTGCCAGCAGTCTTCAACAGGGCGGTACGCAGTATTTT. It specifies CASSLQQGGTQYF.

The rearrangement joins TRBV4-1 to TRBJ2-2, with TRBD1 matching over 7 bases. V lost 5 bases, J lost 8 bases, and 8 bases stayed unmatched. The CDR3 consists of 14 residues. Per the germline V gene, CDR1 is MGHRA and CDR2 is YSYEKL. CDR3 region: CASSSPTGSGELFF. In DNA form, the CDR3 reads TGCGCCAGCAGCTCACCGACAGGGTCTGGGGAGCTGTTTTTT.

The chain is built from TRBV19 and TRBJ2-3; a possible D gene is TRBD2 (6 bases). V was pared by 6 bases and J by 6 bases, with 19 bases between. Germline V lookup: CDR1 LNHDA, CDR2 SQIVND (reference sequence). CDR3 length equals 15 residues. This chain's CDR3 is CASRQVAESGDTQYF. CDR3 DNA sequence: TGTGCCAGTAGACAGGTAGCGGAATCGGGGGATACGCAGTATTTT.

This CDR3 is CASRLRDRSTEAFF. Here the CDR3 DNA reads TGTGCCAGCAGGCTACGGGACAGGTCCACTGAAGCTTTCTTT. The genes are TRBV11-2 and TRBJ1-1, with 8 positions matching TRBD1. The CDR3 covers 14 residues. Germline CDR1 SGHAT, CDR2 FQNNGV. V was pared by 6 bases and J by 4 bases, with 7 bases of the junction left unmatched. The full variable domain, in which reference TRBV11-2 and TRBJ1-1 provide the parts outside the CDR3, is EAGVAQSPRYKIIEKRQSVAFWCNPISGHATLYWYQQILGQGPKLLIQFQNNGVVDDSQLPKDRFSAERLKGVDSTLKIQPAKLEDSAVYLCASRLRDRSTEAFFGQGTRLTVV.

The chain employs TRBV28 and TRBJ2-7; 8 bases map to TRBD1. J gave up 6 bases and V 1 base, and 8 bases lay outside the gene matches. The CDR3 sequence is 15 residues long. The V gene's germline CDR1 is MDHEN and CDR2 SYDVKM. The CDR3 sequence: CASSLSGQEGREQYF. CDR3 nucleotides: TGTGCCAGCAGTTTATCGGGACAGGAAGGACGCGAGCAGTACTTC. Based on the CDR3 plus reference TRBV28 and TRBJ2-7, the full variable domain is DVKVTQSSRYLVKRTGEKVFLECVQDMDHENMFWYRQDPGLGLRLIYFSYDVKMKEKGDIPEGYSVSREKKERFSLILESASTNQTSMYLCASSLSGQEGREQYFGPGTRLTVT.

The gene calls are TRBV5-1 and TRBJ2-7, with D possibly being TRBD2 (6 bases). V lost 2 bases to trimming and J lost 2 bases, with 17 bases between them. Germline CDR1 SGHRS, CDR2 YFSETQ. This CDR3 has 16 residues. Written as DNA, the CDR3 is TGCGCCAGCAGCTTTGTCGGCGGGATTCGCCCCTACGAGCAGTACTTC. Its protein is CASSFVGGIRPYEQYF. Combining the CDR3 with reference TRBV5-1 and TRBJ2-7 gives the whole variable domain KAGVTQTPRYLIKTRGQQVTLSCSPISGHRSVSWYQQTPGQGLQFLFEYFSETQRNKGNFPGRFSGRQFSNSRSEMNVSTLELGDSALYLCASSFVGGIRPYEQYFGPGTRLTVT.

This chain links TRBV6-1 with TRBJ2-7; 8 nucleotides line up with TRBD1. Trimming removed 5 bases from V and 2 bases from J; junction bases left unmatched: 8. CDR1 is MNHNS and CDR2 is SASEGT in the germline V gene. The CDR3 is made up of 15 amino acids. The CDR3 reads CASSSSPTGAYEQYF. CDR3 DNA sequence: TGTGCCAGCAGTTCATCTCCGACAGGGGCCTACGAGCAGTACTTC.

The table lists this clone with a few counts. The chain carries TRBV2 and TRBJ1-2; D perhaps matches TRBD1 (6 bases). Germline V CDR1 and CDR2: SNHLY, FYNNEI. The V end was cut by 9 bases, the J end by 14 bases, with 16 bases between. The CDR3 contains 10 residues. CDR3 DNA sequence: TGTGCCAGACCTACAGGGCCGAATACCTTC. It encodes CARPTGPNTF.